These 22 T cell receptor beta chains were sequenced from one sample in a study of cytomegalovirus exposure and HLA in healthy donors. The PCR made use of 60 Vbeta and 13 Jbeta primers. The repertoire was sequenced with immunoSEQ multiplex PCR; TCRdb's copy has only in-frame clones and lacks some. The sample yields 140,000 to 150,000 clones, roughly 80% seen once. The source material was PBMCs. Receptor source: a woman aged 40-49 years in good health and CMV-seropositive.

This chain's CDR3 is CAIARGATNEKLFF. CDR3 DNA: TGTGCCATCGCCCGGGGTGCAACTAATGAAAAACTGTTTTTT. This rearrangement joins TRBV28 to TRBJ1-4; no clear D. Deletions cut 10 bases from V and 0 bases from J, with 12 bases between. This CDR3 has 14 amino acids. Germline loops: CDR1 MDHEN, CDR2 SYDVKM. Combining the CDR3 with reference TRBV28 and TRBJ1-4 gives the whole variable domain DVKVTQSSRYLVKRTGEKVFLECVQDMDHENMFWYRQDPGLGLRLIYFSYDVKMKEKGDIPEGYSVSREKKERFSLILESASTNQTSMYLCAIARGATNEKLFFGSGTQLSVL.

This chain links TRBV7-3 with TRBJ2-1; 12 bases agree with TRBD2. Germline loops: CDR1 SGHTA, CDR2 FQGTGA. The CDR3 has 17 amino acids. V dropped 5 bases and J dropped 4; count of bases not matched to a gene: 9. The CDR3 loop reads CASSPLTSGSLYNEQFF. The DNA of the CDR3 is TGTGCCAGCAGCCCTTTGACTAGCGGGAGTTTGTACAATGAGCAGTTCTTC.

This chain uses TRBV28 with TRBJ1-1; possibly TRBD1 for D (5 bases). The CDR3 runs 13 residues. Per the germline V gene, CDR1 is MDHEN and CDR2 is SYDVKM. V lost 2 bases to trimming and J lost 5 bases, with 9 bases between them. CDR3 DNA sequence: TGTGCCAGCAGTTTACGCAGGGATACTGAAGCTTTCTTT. The encoded protein is CASSLRRDTEAFF.

The chain joins TRBV18 to TRBJ1-5; TRBD1 is a possible D gene (5 bases). Germline CDR1 KGHSH, CDR2 LQKENI. Trimming shortened V by 5 bases and J by 6 bases, and 14 bases separated the two germline ends. This CDR3 is built from 14 residues. The CDR3 nucleotides read TGTGCCAGCTCAGCCCCGGGGGTTGGTCAGCCCCAGCATTTT. Translated, it gives CASSAPGVGQPQHF.

This rearrangement joins TRBV4-2 to TRBJ2-3, with 13 bases aligning to TRBD2. CDR1 and CDR2 from the germline V gene are LGHNA and YNFKEQ. This CDR3 has 17 residues. V was clipped by 5 bases and J by 2 bases; unmatched bases: 7. CDR3 DNA sequence: TGTGCCAGCAGCGCCCAACTAGCGGGGGGGGTCACAGATACGCAGTATTTT. Translating gives CASSAQLAGGVTDTQYF.

The chain recombines TRBV10-3 with TRBJ1-1; D ambiguous. CDR1 is ENHRY and CDR2 is SYGVKD in the germline V gene. The CDR3 length is 16 residues. V dropped 0 bases and J dropped 6 bases, with 17 bases sitting between them. The CDR3 nucleotides are TGTGCCATCAGTGAGTCGATGGTGCGGGTCGAGTCTGAAGCTTTCTTT. Its protein product is CAISESMVRVESEAFF.

This rearrangement joins TRBV4-2 to TRBJ2-5; tentative D call: TRBD1 (5 bases). The last part of the DNA fits TRBJ2-7 better; the J call may be wrong. The CDR3 totals 14 residues. Germline V gene sequence: CDR1 LGHNA, CDR2 YNFKEQ. CDR3 sequence reads: CASSLGATTYEQYF. DNA of the CDR3: TGTGCCAGCAGCCTTGGGGCCACCACCTACGAGCAGTACTTC.

The chain combines TRBV27 with TRBJ2-3; 10 bases match TRBD2. V gave up 5 bases and J gave up 8 bases; unmatched junction bases: 7. The CDR3 loop spans 14 amino acids. Per germline, CDR1 MNHEY and CDR2 SMNVEV (reference sequence). The CDR3: CASSASGGVGTQYF. The CDR3, as DNA: TGTGCCAGCAGTGCGAGCGGGGGGGTTGGTACGCAGTATTTT.

The chain joins TRBV7-3 to TRBJ2-3; 12 positions agree with TRBD2. Germline CDR1 reads SGHTA; CDR2 reads FQGTGA. With 0 bases clipped from V and 5 bases from J, the junction kept 0 bases outside the gene matches. The length of the CDR3 is 15 residues. The CDR3 protein is CASSLTGLAGDTQYF. The CDR3 DNA follows: TGTGCCAGCAGCTTAACGGGACTAGCGGGAGATACGCAGTATTTT. Looking up the rest from reference TRBV7-3 and TRBJ2-3 gives the full variable domain: GAGVSQTPSNKVTEKGKYVELRCDPISGHTALYWYRQSLGQGPEFLIYFQGTGAADDSGLPNDRFFAVRPEGSVSTLKIQRTERGDSAVYLCASSLTGLAGDTQYFGPGTRLTVL.

V and J are TRBV5-1 and TRBJ2-2, with TRBD2 as a possible D gene (5 bases). Germline lookup yields CDR1 SGHRS and CDR2 YFSETQ. The V and J ends lost 3 bases and 3 bases respectively, with 12 bases between them. There are 15 residues in the CDR3. The CDR3 sequence: CASSYGDRDTGELFF. DNA of the CDR3: TGCGCCAGCAGCTACGGGGATAGAGACACCGGGGAGCTGTTTTTT.

This clone was seen just once. The chain combines TRBV6-6 with TRBJ1-3; D remains ambiguous. V dropped 2 bases and J dropped 3 bases, with 8 bases sitting between them. CDR1 and CDR2 (germline): MNHNY, SVGAGI (reference sequence). This CDR3 comprises 14 residues. The CDR3 bases are TGTGCCAGCAGTTACGTCGGGGTTGGAAACACCATATATTTT. This gives the protein CASSYVGVGNTIYF.

This chain uses TRBV9 with TRBJ2-3; D is uncertain. The CDR3 covers 14 residues. V was shortened by 0 bases and J by 3 bases, with 8 bases between the two germline ends. Germline V lookup: CDR1 SGDLS, CDR2 YYNGEE. CDR3 bases: TGTGCCAGCAGCGTAGATTCCGTGACAGATACGCAGTATTTT. It yields the protein CASSVDSVTDTQYF.

In this sample, this clone turned up once. The V call is TRBV5-6, the J call TRBJ1-1, with a possible D match to TRBD1 (5 bases). Germline V lookup: CDR1 SGHDT, CDR2 YYEEEE. Trimming removed 7 bases at V and 1 base at J, with 11 bases between. The CDR3 extends over 13 amino acids. This CDR3 reads CASRRRGNTEAFF. CDR3 DNA sequence: TGTGCCAGCCGTCGGAGGGGGAACACTGAAGCTTTCTTT.

In its sample, this clone was seen once. The chain recombines TRBV2 with TRBJ2-1; 7 positions agree with TRBD1. The germline V gene has CDR1 SNHLY and CDR2 FYNNEI. The CDR3 consists of 14 residues. J was trimmed by 8 bases and V by 8 bases; bases with no gene match: 12. The CDR3 nucleotides are TGTGCCAGCCGAGGGGTTAAGGGGGCGTATGAGCAGTTCTTC. Its protein product is CASRGVKGAYEQFF.

This chain connects TRBV27 to TRBJ2-1, with 15 nucleotides matching TRBD2. CDR1 is MNHEY and CDR2 is SMNVEV in the germline V gene (reference sequence). V gave up 8 bases and J gave up 8 bases; unmatched junction bases: 4. The CDR3 has 14 residues. CDR3 region: CASGRTSGGDEQFF. In DNA, the CDR3 is TGTGCCAGCGGAAGGACTAGCGGGGGGGATGAGCAGTTCTTC.

The chain links TRBV7-2 to TRBJ2-5, with 11 bases aligning to TRBD2. J gave up 5 bases and V 1 base, and 9 bases lay outside the gene matches. This CDR3 has 17 amino acids. The V gene's germline CDR1 is SGHTA and CDR2 FQGNSA. DNA of the CDR3: TGTGCCAGCAGCTTAGGGAGACTAGCGGGGACAGACGAGACCCAGTACTTC. This codes for CASSLGRLAGTDETQYF.

The J gene is TRBJ2-5, the V gene TRBV27; D perhaps matches TRBD2 (5 bases). The DNA end lines up better with TRBJ2-7; the J call may be wrong. The CDR3 contains 14 residues. Germline CDR1 reads MNHEY; CDR2 reads SMNVEV (reference sequence). CDR3 DNA: TGTGCCAGCAGTTACGAGGGATCGACCTACGAGCAGTACTTC. This sequence encodes CASSYEGSTYEQYF.

The chain employs TRBV7-9 and TRBJ1-2; D unresolved. The V end was cut by 4 bases, the J end by 3 bases, with 15 bases between. The CDR3 sequence is 15 residues long. The germline V gene has CDR1 SEHNR and CDR2 FQNEAQ (reference sequence). CDR3 sequence (DNA): TGTGCCAGCAGCTCCGGGATCCTGGAGGACTATGGCTACACCTTC. It translates to CASSSGILEDYGYTF.

This clone was observed a few times. The chain carries TRBV7-2 and TRBJ1-3; no clear D gene. Germline values: CDR1 SGHTA, CDR2 FQGNSA. V was cut by 5 bases and J by 2 bases, with 4 bases left in between. This CDR3 is 12 amino acids long. For the CDR3, the DNA is TGTGCCAGCAGCGCGGCTGGAAACACCATATATTTT. It specifies CASSAAGNTIYF.

The chain is built from TRBV5-6 and TRBJ2-5, with D perhaps matching TRBD2 (6 bases). Trimming removed 0 bases at V and 11 bases at J, with 20 bases between. Germline lookup yields CDR1 SGHDT and CDR2 YYEEEE. This CDR3 is built from 15 residues. Written as DNA, the CDR3 is TGTGCCAGCAGCTTGGTGGGCAGGGAGGTCGGGGAGCAGTACTTC. Translating gives CASSLVGREVGEQYF.

V gene TRBV6-6 combines with J gene TRBJ2-7; D might be TRBD2 (5 bases). Germline V gives CDR1 MNHNY, CDR2 SVGAGI (reference sequence). The CDR3 consists of 11 residues. Trimming removed 6 bases from V and 4 bases from J, with 7 bases in between. CDR3 region: CASRRRYEQYF. For the CDR3, the DNA is TGTGCCAGCAGAAGGAGGTACGAGCAGTACTTC.

V and J are TRBV10-2 and TRBJ1-1; TRBD1 matches 10 bases. CDR1 WSHSY and CDR2 SAAADI come from the germline V gene. The CDR3 length is 14 residues. The trim removed 8 bases at V and 4 bases at J, leaving 7 bases unmatched. The CDR3 DNA is TGCGCCAGCCGCCCGGGACAGGGGCCCACTGAAGCTTTCTTT. Protein product: CASRPGQGPTEAFF.